What follows are 32 T cell receptor beta chains derived from one specimen sequenced in a study of response to subunit inactivated influenza vaccine (dated by TCRdb to 2016 to 2018). To prepare the library, RT-PCR was applied. Data came from an Illumina HiSeq 2500. TCRdb redid the processing of the public reads, applying fastp at Q25 and MiXCR, and retained in-frame beta chains. Rows with one shared CDR3 protein collapse into an entry with the most common genes and DNA. The sample table records hundreds of thousands of distinct CDR3 sequences; approximately 15% of these occur just once. Approximately 3% of the sample lies in the top ten. Sequenced material: CD4+ T cells sorted from PBMCs, taken less than 30 months after vaccination. Every receptor here comes from a man aged 50 to 75 who received an inactivated influenza vaccine. Donor details come from another sample of the same person, matched by shared clones.

The rearrangement uses TRBV20-1 and TRBJ2-4, with TRBD1 identical over 8 bases. CDR3 size: 16 residues. Germline V gene lookup returns CDR1 DFQATT and CDR2 SNEGSKA (reference sequence). Trimming cost V 0 bases and J 8 bases; bases outside gene matches: 12. The CDR3 loop reads CSARDDLHRGEDIQYF. The CDR3 region has the DNA TGCAGTGCTAGAGATGACCTCCACAGGGGGGAGGACATTCAGTACTTC.

This clonotype was detected only a few times. The chain carries TRBV20-1 and TRBJ2-3; 14 positions match TRBD2. CDR3 size: 14 residues. V lost 5 bases and J lost 4; bases outside the gene matches: 2. CDR1 DFQATT and CDR2 SNEGSKA come from the germline V gene (reference sequence). CDR3 region: CSAETSGGADTQYF. The CDR3 nucleotides read TGCAGTGCTGAGACTAGCGGGGGGGCAGATACGCAGTATTTT.

This clonotype was seen a few times. The V gene is TRBV5-1, the J gene TRBJ1-1; TRBD1 matches 8 bases. The junction had 9 bases not matched to a gene; V was cut back by 2 bases and J by 0 bases. CDR3 length: 17 residues. Germline V gives CDR1 SGHRS, CDR2 YFSETQ. In nucleotides, the CDR3 is TGCGCCAGCAGCTTAGGCAACAGGGGGACCTTGAACACTGAAGCTTTCTTT. This sequence encodes CASSLGNRGTLNTEAFF.

This clonotype was recorded a few times. The CDR3 nucleotides read TGCAGCGCCCTCTGGAGGGGGGGAGCCACCGGGGAGCTGTTTTTT. Its translation is CSALWRGGATGELFF. The chain is built from TRBV29-1 and TRBJ2-2; D might be TRBD2 (7 bases). Germline V gene lookup returns CDR1 SQVTM and CDR2 ANQGSEA. Trimming stripped 7 bases from V and 4 bases from J, with 19 bases between. This CDR3 is built from 15 residues.

The rearrangement joins TRBV27 to TRBJ2-1; 9 positions agree with TRBD2. CDR3 length: 13 amino acids. Germline trimming cut 5 bases from V and 14 bases from J; bases unmatched to any gene: 10. Per the germline V gene, CDR1 is MNHEY and CDR2 is SMNVEV (reference sequence). CDR3 residues: CASSHGSGSWEFF. The CDR3 DNA reads TGTGCCAGCAGTCACGGTAGCGGGAGTTGGGAGTTCTTC.

A word on this clonotype: The junction departs from germline at one end; a sequencing error may be responsible. This rearrangement joins TRBV7-7 to TRBJ2-1; D is unclear. The CDR3 totals 14 residues. Germline CDR1 reads SSHAT; CDR2 reads FNYEAQ (reference sequence). The CDR3 reads CASSLVAGQAEQSF. CDR3 DNA: TGTGCCAGCAGCCTGGTGGCTGGCCAGGCTGAGCAGTCCTTC.

This clonotype showed up just a few times. This chain joins TRBV10-3 and TRBJ1-5, with a weak D call TRBD1 (6 bases). Germline CDR1 is ENHRY and CDR2 is SYGVKD. The CDR3 is made up of 13 amino acids. Between the trimmed V and J ends, which lost 7 bases and 3 bases, there was a span of 10 bases. CDR3 in DNA: TGTGCCATCACAGGACAGAACAATCAGCCCCAGCATTTT. It encodes CAITGQNNQPQHF.

This clonotype occurred a few times. J is TRBJ2-2 and V is TRBV29-1, with 10 bases that match TRBD2. Per germline, CDR1 SQVTM and CDR2 ANQGSEA. CDR3 length: 13 residues. V was pared by 5 bases and J by 4 bases, with 1 base of the junction left unmatched. Here the CDR3 reads CSVRTSGTGELFF. The CDR3 DNA reads as TGCAGCGTTAGGACTAGCGGCACCGGGGAGCTGTTTTTT.

The genes are TRBV5-5 and TRBJ1-3; tentative D call: TRBD1 (5 bases). This CDR3 is 16 amino acids long. The V gene lost 0 bases and the J gene lost 3 bases, with 13 bases spanning the gap. Germline CDR1 is SGHKS and CDR2 is YYEKEE (reference sequence). As DNA, the CDR3 is TGTGCCAGCAGCTTGGTTGGCCAGGGAAATGGAAACACCATATATTTT. Translated, it gives CASSLVGQGNGNTIYF.

This clonotype has a count of ten or more. In nucleotides, the CDR3 is TGCAGTGCTGGAACCGGGACAGGGTCCCACGAGCAGTACTTC. As protein: CSAGTGTGSHEQYF. The rearrangement links TRBV20-1 to TRBJ2-7; 9 bases line up with TRBD1. CDR3 size: 14 residues. Germline values: CDR1 DFQATT, CDR2 SNEGSKA (reference sequence). V was pared by 5 bases and J by 5 bases, with 10 bases of the junction left unmatched.

This clonotype was found many times. The chain carries TRBV10-3 and TRBJ2-1, with TRBD2 identical over 14 bases. The V segment lost 4 bases and the J segment 3 bases; nucleotides outside the gene matches: 11. This CDR3 comprises 19 residues. Germline V lookup: CDR1 ENHRY, CDR2 SYGVKD. The CDR3 loop reads CAISAPGTSGSPVYNEQFF. The CDR3 region has the DNA TGTGCCATCAGTGCCCCCGGGACTAGCGGGAGCCCGGTCTACAATGAGCAGTTCTTC.

This clonotype was seen only a few times. The V and J genes are TRBV20-1 and TRBJ2-3; D is unresolved. Trimming took off 6 bases at V and 10 bases at J, with 14 bases between the two ends. This CDR3 comprises 11 residues. Germline V gene lookup returns CDR1 DFQATT and CDR2 SNEGSKA (reference sequence). The CDR3 sequence: CSAPAAYAQYF. DNA of the CDR3: TGCAGTGCCCCCGCAGCTTATGCGCAGTATTTT.

This clonotype was observed a few times. The chain recombines TRBV5-6 with TRBJ1-1; 10 bases align to TRBD1. The length of the CDR3 is 17 residues. J was trimmed by 6 bases and V by 1 base; bases with no gene match: 12. Germline V CDR1 and CDR2: SGHDT, YYEEEE. CDR3 nucleotides: TGTGCCAGCAGCTTGTTGGGTCGGGACAGGGGAACGGCTGAAGCTTTCTTT. As protein: CASSLLGRDRGTAEAFF.

Only a few counts were recorded for this clonotype. The rearrangement uses TRBV12-3 or TRBV12-4 and TRBJ1-5, with D unclear. The CDR3 spans 15 residues. The ends were cut back, 3 bases at V and 4 bases at J, with 13 bases in the middle. In DNA form, the CDR3 reads TGTGCCAGCAGTTTCCGGGCAATTATTAATCAGCCCCAGCATTTT. Translating it yields CASSFRAIINQPQHF.

This clonotype has just a few counts. The rearrangement links TRBV7-2 to TRBJ1-1, with D maybe TRBD1 (5 bases). CDR3 length: 14 residues. Germline V gene data show CDR1 as SGHTA and CDR2 as FQGNSA. V lost 5 bases and J 4 bases, leaving 14 bases between the germline ends. Here the CDR3 reads CASSPGRRGTEAFF. DNA for the CDR3: TGTGCCAGCAGCCCGGGACGGCGGGGCACTGAAGCTTTCTTT. The full variable domain, its missing parts supplied by reference TRBV7-2 and TRBJ1-1, is GAGVSQSPSNKVTEKGKDVELRCDPISGHTALYWYRQSLGQGLEFLIYFQGNSAPDKSGLPSDRFSAERTGGSVSTLTIQRTQQEDSAVYLCASSPGRRGTEAFFGQGTRLTVV.

The V and J genes are TRBV20-1 and TRBJ1-4; D is undetermined. Germline V gene lookup returns CDR1 DFQATT and CDR2 SNEGSKA (reference sequence). V dropped 3 bases and J dropped 5 bases, with 10 bases sitting between them. CDR3 size: 13 residues. CDR3 nucleotides: TGCAGTGCTAGTCAGATGCGGAATGAAAAACTGTTTTTT. This gives the protein CSASQMRNEKLFF.

This clonotype has a handful of counts. This sequence joins TRBV6-1 and TRBJ2-7; the D gene is possibly TRBD1 (6 bases). CDR1 MNHNS and CDR2 SASEGT come from the germline V gene. V was pared by 5 bases and J by 2 bases, with 10 bases between. The CDR3 runs to 13 residues. The CDR3 region is CASSQQGAYEQYF. DNA of the CDR3: TGTGCCAGCAGTCAACAGGGTGCCTACGAGCAGTACTTC.

The rearrangement links TRBV20-1 to TRBJ2-1, with TRBD2 identical over 10 bases. V was pared by 3 bases and J by 9 bases, with 8 bases of the junction left unmatched. The germline V gene encodes CDR1 DFQATT and CDR2 SNEGSKA (reference sequence). The CDR3 is 14 residues long. The CDR3 coding sequence is TGCAGTGCTAGTCTAAGCGGGAGGGCCGCTGAGCAGTTCTTC. As protein: CSASLSGRAAEQFF.

This clonotype was detected only a few times. The gene calls are TRBV4-1 and TRBJ2-7; no reliable D call. This CDR3 is 15 amino acids long. CDR1 is MGHRA, CDR2 YSYEKL, per germline. Trimming took off 4 bases at V and 0 bases at J, with 13 bases between the two ends. The CDR3 is CASSRSSSGSYEQYF. DNA for the CDR3: TGCGCCAGCAGCCGATCCTCCTCGGGCTCCTACGAGCAGTACTTC.

This clonotype showed up just a few times. The chain recombines TRBV5-6 with TRBJ1-2, with 7 bases aligning to TRBD1. This CDR3 region has 14 residues. With 4 bases clipped from V and 4 bases from J, the junction kept 7 bases outside the gene matches. Germline V gives CDR1 SGHDT, CDR2 YYEEEE. The DNA of the CDR3 is TGTGCCAGCAGCACACCGGGACAGCTCTATGGCTACACCTTC. Amino acids: CASSTPGQLYGYTF.

This clonotype was recorded a few times. The chain links TRBV7-2 to TRBJ1-2, with D uncertain. This CDR3 comprises 13 residues. Between the trimmed V and J ends, which lost 1 base and 4 bases, there was a span of 7 bases. Looked up from germline, CDR1 is SGHTA and CDR2 is FQGNSA. CDR3 bases: TGTGCCAGCAGCTTAGAGGCAGTCTATGGCTACACCTTC. Its translation is CASSLEAVYGYTF.

This clonotype has a handful of counts. The chain uses TRBV6-1 and TRBJ2-3; 8 bases fit TRBD1. This CDR3 is built from 15 residues. The germline V gene encodes CDR1 MNHNS and CDR2 SASEGT. With V trimmed by 6 bases and J by 5 bases, 10 bases remained unmatched. The CDR3: CASRRTGNSEDTQYF. In DNA form, the CDR3 reads TGTGCCAGCAGGCGGACAGGGAACAGCGAAGATACGCAGTATTTT.

In its sample, this clonotype was seen a few times. The chain recombines TRBV20-1 with TRBJ2-3; 7 bases agree with TRBD2. The CDR3 totals 14 residues. V trimming: 6 bases; J trimming: 4 bases; junction bases outside the gene matches: 10. CDR1 is DFQATT and CDR2 is SNEGSKA in the germline V gene (reference sequence). This CDR3 is CSASGAMGADTQYF. The CDR3, as DNA: TGCAGTGCCAGCGGGGCTATGGGGGCAGATACGCAGTATTTT.

This clonotype was seen a handful of times. The chain recombines TRBV9 with TRBJ1-1; TRBD1 is a possible D gene (5 bases). This CDR3 contains 14 residues. CDR1 is SGDLS and CDR2 is YYNGEE in the germline V gene. V dropped 0 bases and J dropped 5 bases, with 11 bases sitting between them. CDR3 nucleotides: TGTGCCAGCAGCGTAGGGTTAGGGACGACTGAAGCTTTCTTT. Encoded protein: CASSVGLGTTEAFF.

This clonotype was recorded a few times. V usage is TRBV6-2 or TRBV6-3 and J usage is TRBJ1-5, with a tentative D call TRBD1 (6 bases). Germline assignment: CDR1 MNHEY and CDR2 SVGEGT. CDR3 length: 18 residues. V was clipped by 0 bases and J by 3 bases, with 18 bases between them. The CDR3 DNA is TGTGCCAGCAGTTACTCCATTTTTCACAGGGAGGCCAATCAGCCCCAGCATTTT. It yields the protein CASSYSIFHREANQPQHF.

The table lists this clonotype with a few counts. This chain joins TRBV12-3 or TRBV12-4 and TRBJ1-5; the D is unclear. The CDR3 totals 16 residues. Trimming removed 2 bases at V and 4 bases at J, with 15 bases between. This CDR3 reads CASSLSFVTGNQPQHF. Here the CDR3 DNA reads TGTGCCAGCAGTTTAAGTTTCGTGACGGGGAATCAGCCCCAGCATTTT.

V gene TRBV10-3 combines with J gene TRBJ1-4; D perhaps matches TRBD1 (5 bases). CDR3 length: 14 amino acids. V lost 2 bases to trimming and J lost 7 bases, with 11 bases between them. Looked up from germline, CDR1 is ENHRY and CDR2 is SYGVKD. CDR3 loop: CAISERGLIEKLFF. The CDR3 DNA reads as TGTGCCATCAGTGAGCGGGGGTTGATTGAAAAACTGTTTTTT.

The chain employs TRBV10-3 and TRBJ2-5; D is undetermined. Trimming left V 4 bases short and J 1 base short, with 4 bases between. The CDR3 is 12 amino acids. CDR1 is ENHRY, CDR2 SYGVKD, per germline. CDR3: CAISVTQETQYF. CDR3 coding DNA: TGTGCCATCAGTGTCACCCAAGAGACCCAGTACTTC.

This sequence joins TRBV12-3 or TRBV12-4 and TRBJ2-4, with D perhaps matching TRBD1 or TRBD2 (5 bases each). V dropped 2 bases and J dropped 9 bases, with 14 bases sitting between them. The CDR3 has 14 amino acids. The CDR3 nucleotides read TGTGCCAGCAGTTTAAGGGGAAGCGGCGGCATTCAGTACTTC. It specifies CASSLRGSGGIQYF.

The V call is TRBV15, the J call TRBJ1-2, with 9 bases fitting TRBD1. This CDR3 contains 17 residues. After removal of 4 bases from V and 7 bases from J, the junction contained 16 bases not matched to a gene. The V gene's germline CDR1 is LNHNV and CDR2 YYDKDF (reference sequence). CDR3 residues: CATSNRDRDRSWLGYTF. The CDR3, as DNA: TGTGCCACCAGCAACCGGGACAGGGACCGCTCCTGGCTTGGCTACACCTTC.

The J gene is TRBJ2-2, the V gene TRBV7-8, with TRBD1 matching over 7 bases. Germline V gene lookup returns CDR1 SGHVS and CDR2 FQNEAQ. J lost 6 bases, V lost 3 bases, and 7 bases had no gene match. The CDR3 consists of 15 residues. This CDR3 reads CASSFETGWAGELFF. CDR3 bases: TGTGCCAGCAGCTTCGAGACAGGGTGGGCCGGGGAGCTGTTTTTT.

This clonotype has just a few counts. The chain is built from TRBV6-4 and TRBJ2-7; unclear D gene. CDR3 size: 15 residues. V gave up 3 bases and J gave up 3 bases, with 15 bases separating them. Germline V gene sequence: CDR1 MRHNA, CDR2 SNTAGT. The chain's CDR3 is CASSEQQGPNYEQYF. The DNA of the CDR3 is TGTGCCAGCAGTGAACAACAAGGGCCGAACTACGAGCAGTACTTC.